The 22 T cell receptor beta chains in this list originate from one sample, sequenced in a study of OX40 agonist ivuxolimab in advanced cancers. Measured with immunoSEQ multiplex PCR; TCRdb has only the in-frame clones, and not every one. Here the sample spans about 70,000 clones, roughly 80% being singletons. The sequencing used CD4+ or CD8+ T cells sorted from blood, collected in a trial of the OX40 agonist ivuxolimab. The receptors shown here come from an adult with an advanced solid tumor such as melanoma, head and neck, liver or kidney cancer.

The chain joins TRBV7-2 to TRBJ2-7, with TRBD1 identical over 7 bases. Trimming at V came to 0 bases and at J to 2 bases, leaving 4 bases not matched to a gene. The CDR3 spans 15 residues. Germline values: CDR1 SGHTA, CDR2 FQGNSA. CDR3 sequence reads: CASSLAPQGAYEQYF. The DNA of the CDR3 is TGTGCCAGCAGCTTAGCGCCCCAGGGGGCCTACGAGCAGTACTTC.

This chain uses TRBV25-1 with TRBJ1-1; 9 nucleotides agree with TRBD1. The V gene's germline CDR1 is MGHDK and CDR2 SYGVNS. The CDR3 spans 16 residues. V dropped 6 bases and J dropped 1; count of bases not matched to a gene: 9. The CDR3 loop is CASRTGTGLRNTEAFF. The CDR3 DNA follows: TGTGCCAGCAGAACCGGGACAGGGTTGAGGAACACTGAAGCTTTCTTT.

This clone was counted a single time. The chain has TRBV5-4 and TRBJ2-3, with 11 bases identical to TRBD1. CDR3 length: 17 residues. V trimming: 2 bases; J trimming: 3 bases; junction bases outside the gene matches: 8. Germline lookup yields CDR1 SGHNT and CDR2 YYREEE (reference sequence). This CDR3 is CASSLGTGGIGTDTQYF. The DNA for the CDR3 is TGTGCCAGCAGCTTAGGGACAGGGGGTATTGGAACAGATACGCAGTATTTT. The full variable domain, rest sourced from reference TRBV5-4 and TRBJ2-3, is ETGVTQSPTHLIKTRGQQVTLRCSSQSGHNTVSWYQQALGQGPQFIFQYYREEENGRGNFPPRFSGLQFPNYSSELNVNALELDDSALYLCASSLGTGGIGTDTQYFGPGTRLTVL.

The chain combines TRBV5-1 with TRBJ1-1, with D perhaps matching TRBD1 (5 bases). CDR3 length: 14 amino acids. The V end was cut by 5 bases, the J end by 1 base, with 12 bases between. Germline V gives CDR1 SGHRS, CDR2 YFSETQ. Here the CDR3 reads CASRVNQGNTEAFF. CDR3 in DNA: TGCGCCAGCAGGGTCAATCAGGGGAACACTGAAGCTTTCTTT.

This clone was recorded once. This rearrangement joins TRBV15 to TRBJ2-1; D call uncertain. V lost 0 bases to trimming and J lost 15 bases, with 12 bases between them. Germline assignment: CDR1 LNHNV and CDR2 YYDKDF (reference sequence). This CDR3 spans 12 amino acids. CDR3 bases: TGTGCCACCAGCAGAGAAGCCGGACGTCTGTTCTTC. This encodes CATSREAGRLFF.

The DNA for the CDR3 is TGTGCCAGCAGCTTAGACGCTCACATGGCCTCCTCTGGAAACACCATATATTTT. It is translated as CASSLDAHMASSGNTIYF. The chain couples TRBV11-2 to TRBJ1-3, with D hard to call. The length of the CDR3 is 18 residues. Germline lookup yields CDR1 SGHAT and CDR2 FQNNGV. V was cut by 0 bases and J by 0 bases, with 15 bases left in between.

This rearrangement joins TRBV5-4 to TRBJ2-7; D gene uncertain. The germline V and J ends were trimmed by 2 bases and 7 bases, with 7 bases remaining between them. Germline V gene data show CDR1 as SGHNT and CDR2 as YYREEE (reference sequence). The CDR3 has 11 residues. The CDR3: CASSFDTEQYF. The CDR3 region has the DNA TGTGCCAGCAGCTTTGACACAGAGCAGTACTTC.

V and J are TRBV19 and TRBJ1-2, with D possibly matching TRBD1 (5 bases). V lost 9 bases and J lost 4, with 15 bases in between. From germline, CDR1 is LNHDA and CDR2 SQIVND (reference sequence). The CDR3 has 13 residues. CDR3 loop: CASLPGRLYGYTF. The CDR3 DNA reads TGTGCCAGCCTCCCGGGACGGCTCTATGGCTACACCTTC. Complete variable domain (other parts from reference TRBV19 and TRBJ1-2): DGGITQSPKYLFRKEGQNVTLSCEQNLNHDAMYWYRQDPGQGLRLIYYSQIVNDFQKGDIAEGYSVSREKKESFPLTVTSAQKNPTAFYLCASLPGRLYGYTFGSGTRLTVV.

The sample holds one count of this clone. Here the CDR3 reads CASSVEDNPITGELFF. CDR3 coding DNA: TGTGCCAGCAGCGTAGAGGACAACCCAATCACCGGGGAGCTGTTTTTT. The rearrangement joins TRBV9 to TRBJ2-2; TRBD1 is a possible D gene (5 bases). The ends were cut back, 0 bases at V and 4 bases at J, with 13 bases in the middle. Germline loops: CDR1 SGDLS, CDR2 YYNGEE. This CDR3 contains 16 residues.

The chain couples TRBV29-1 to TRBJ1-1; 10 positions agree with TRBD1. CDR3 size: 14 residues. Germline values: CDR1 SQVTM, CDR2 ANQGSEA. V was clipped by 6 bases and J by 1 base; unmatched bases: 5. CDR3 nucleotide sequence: TGCAGCGTCTCAGGGGACAGGGGGAACACTGAAGCTTTCTTT. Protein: CSVSGDRGNTEAFF.

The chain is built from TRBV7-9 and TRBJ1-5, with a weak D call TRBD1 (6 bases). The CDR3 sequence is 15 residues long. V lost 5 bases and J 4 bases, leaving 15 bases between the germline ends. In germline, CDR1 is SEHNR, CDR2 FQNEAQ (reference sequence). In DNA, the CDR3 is TGTGCCAGCAGCCCCCCGGACAGTGGTAATCAGCCCCAGCATTTT. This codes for CASSPPDSGNQPQHF.

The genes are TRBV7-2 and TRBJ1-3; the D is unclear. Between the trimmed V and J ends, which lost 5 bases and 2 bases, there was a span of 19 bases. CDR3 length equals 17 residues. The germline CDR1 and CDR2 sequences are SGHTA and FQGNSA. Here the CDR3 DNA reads TGTGCCAGCAGCCCCGTGAGCGGATTCCAAACTGGAAACACCATATATTTT. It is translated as CASSPVSGFQTGNTIYF.

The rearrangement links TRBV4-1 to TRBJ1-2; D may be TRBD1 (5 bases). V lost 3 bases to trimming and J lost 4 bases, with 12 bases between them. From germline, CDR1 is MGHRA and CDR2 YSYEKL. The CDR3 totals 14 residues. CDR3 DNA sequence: TGCGCCAGCAGCCAGGGACCGCCGGCCTATGGCTACACCTTC. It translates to CASSQGPPAYGYTF.

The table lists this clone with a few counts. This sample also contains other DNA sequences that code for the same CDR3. The CDR3 protein is CASTPGDRGYEQYF. CDR3 DNA: TGTGCCAGTACCCCAGGGGACAGGGGCTACGAGCAGTACTTC. The chain employs TRBV19 and TRBJ2-7; 10 nucleotides match TRBD1. The CDR3 is made up of 14 amino acids. Germline CDR1 and CDR2: LNHDA and SQIVND (reference sequence). V trimming: 7 bases; J trimming: 3 bases; junction bases outside the gene matches: 6. Using reference TRBV19 and TRBJ2-7 for the parts outside the CDR3, the full variable domain is DGGITQSPKYLFRKEGQNVTLSCEQNLNHDAMYWYRQDPGQGLRLIYYSQIVNDFQKGDIAEGYSVSREKKESFPLTVTSAQKNPTAFYLCASTPGDRGYEQYFGPGTRLTVT.

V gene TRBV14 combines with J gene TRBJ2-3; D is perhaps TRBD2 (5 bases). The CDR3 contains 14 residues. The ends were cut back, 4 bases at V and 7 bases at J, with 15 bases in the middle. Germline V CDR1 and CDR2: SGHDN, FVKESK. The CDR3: CASSLPGLLHTQYF. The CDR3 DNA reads TGTGCCAGCAGCCTACCCGGACTGCTGCATACGCAGTATTTT.

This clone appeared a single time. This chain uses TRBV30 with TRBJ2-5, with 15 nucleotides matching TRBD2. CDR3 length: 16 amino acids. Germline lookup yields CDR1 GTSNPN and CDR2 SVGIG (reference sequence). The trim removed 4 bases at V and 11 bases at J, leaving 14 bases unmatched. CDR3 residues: CAWTLPGLAGGPRQYF. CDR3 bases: TGTGCCTGGACCCTCCCGGGACTAGCGGGGGGCCCCCGACAGTACTTC.

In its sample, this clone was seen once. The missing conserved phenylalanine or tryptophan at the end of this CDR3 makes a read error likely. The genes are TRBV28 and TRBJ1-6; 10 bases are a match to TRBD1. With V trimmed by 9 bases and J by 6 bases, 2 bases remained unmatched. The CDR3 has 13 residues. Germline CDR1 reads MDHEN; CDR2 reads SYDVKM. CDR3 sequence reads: CARRTGGNSPLHL. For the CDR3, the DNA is TGTGCCAGAAGGACAGGGGGTAATTCACCCCTCCACCTT.

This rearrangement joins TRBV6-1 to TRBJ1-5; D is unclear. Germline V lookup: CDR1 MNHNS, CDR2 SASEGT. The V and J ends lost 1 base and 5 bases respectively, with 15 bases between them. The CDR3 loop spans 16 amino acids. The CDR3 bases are TGTGCCAGCAGTGAAGTCTTTGGAATTGGGCATCAGCCCCAGCATTTT. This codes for CASSEVFGIGHQPQHF.

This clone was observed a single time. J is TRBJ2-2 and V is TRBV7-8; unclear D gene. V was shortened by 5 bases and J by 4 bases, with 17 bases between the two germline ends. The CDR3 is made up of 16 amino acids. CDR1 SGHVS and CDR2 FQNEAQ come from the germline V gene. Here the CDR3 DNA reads TGTGCCAGCAGCCCCGCCCCGGTCGGTCTCACCGGGGAGCTGTTTTTT. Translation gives CASSPAPVGLTGELFF. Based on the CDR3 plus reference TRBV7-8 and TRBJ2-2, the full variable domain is GAGVSQSPRYKVAKRGQDVALRCDPISGHVSLFWYQQALGQGPEFLTYFQNEAQLDKSGLPSDRFFAERPEGSVSTLKIQRTQQEDSAVYLCASSPAPVGLTGELFFGEGSRLTVL.

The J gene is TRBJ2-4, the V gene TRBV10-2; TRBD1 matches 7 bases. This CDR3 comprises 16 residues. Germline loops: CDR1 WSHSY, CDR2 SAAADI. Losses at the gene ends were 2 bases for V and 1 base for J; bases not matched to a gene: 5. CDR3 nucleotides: TGCGCCAGCAGTGAGGAGGGGGCCCGGGCCAAAAACATTCAGTACTTC. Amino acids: CASSEEGARAKNIQYF.

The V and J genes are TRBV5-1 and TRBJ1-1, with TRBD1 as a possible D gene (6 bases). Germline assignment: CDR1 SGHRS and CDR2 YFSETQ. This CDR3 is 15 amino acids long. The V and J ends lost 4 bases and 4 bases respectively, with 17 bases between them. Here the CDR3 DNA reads TGCGCCAGCAGCCCGGTTGGGGGCAGCCTCACTGAAGCTTTCTTT. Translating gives CASSPVGGSLTEAFF.

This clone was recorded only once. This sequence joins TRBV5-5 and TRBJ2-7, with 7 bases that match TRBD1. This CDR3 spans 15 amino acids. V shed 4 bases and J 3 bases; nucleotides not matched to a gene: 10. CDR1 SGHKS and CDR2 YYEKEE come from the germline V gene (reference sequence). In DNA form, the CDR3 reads TGTGCCAGCAGCGTCGCCGGGACAGACCTCTACGAGCAGTACTTC. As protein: CASSVAGTDLYEQYF.